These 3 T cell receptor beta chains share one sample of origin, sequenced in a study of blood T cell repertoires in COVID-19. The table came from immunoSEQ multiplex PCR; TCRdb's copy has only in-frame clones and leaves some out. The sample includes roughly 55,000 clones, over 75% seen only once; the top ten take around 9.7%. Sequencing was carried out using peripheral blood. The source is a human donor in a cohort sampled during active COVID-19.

DNA of the CDR3: TGCGCCAGCAGCCCCTTAGCGGGAGGCACCTACAATGAGCAGTTCTTC. Translation gives CASSPLAGGTYNEQFF. V usage is TRBV4-1 and J usage is TRBJ2-1; 10 bases agree with TRBD2. Germline assignment: CDR1 MGHRA and CDR2 YSYEKL. CDR3 length: 16 amino acids. Trimming removed 4 bases from V and 2 bases from J; junction bases left unmatched: 5.

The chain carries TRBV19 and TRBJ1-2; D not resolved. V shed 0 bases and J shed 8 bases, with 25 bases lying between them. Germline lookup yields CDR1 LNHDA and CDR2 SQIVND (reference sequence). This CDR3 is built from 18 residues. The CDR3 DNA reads TGTGCCAGTAGTATAGATCTGCGGGGTTTCGGATTTTTCCCCGGCTACACCTTC. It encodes CASSIDLRGFGFFPGYTF. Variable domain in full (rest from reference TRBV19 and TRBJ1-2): DGGITQSPKYLFRKEGQNVTLSCEQNLNHDAMYWYRQDPGQGLRLIYYSQIVNDFQKGDIAEGYSVSREKKESFPLTVTSAQKNPTAFYLCASSIDLRGFGFFPGYTFGSGTRLTVV.

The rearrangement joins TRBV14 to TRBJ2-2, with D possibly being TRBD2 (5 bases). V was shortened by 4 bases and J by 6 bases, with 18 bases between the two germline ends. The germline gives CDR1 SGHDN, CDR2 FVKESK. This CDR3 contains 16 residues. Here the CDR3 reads CASSPPSKGGAGELFF. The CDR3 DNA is TGTGCCAGCAGCCCTCCGAGCAAAGGAGGCGCCGGGGAGCTGTTTTTT.